These 21 T cell receptor beta chains share one sample of origin, sequenced in a study of T cells in Graves' hyperthyroidism and ophthalmopathy. Researchers amplified the TCR beta CDR3 regions from RNA transcripts. Researchers ran a first-round RT-PCR on the TCR CDR3 using the HTBI primer set. In TCRdb, the multiplex PCR reads were re-called with MiXCR into one record per CDR3 protein. The sample yields around 380,000 distinct CDR3 sequences, approximately 13% seen once. The sample consisted of blood. The receptors stem from a man under 40 with Graves' hyperthyroidism that later progressed to Graves' ophthalmopathy.

There are many counts of this clonotype. The chain carries TRBV28 and TRBJ2-7; 10 bases agree with TRBD2. CDR1 and CDR2 from the germline V gene are MDHEN and SYDVKM. Germline trimming cut 5 bases from V and 7 bases from J; bases unmatched to any gene: 8. This CDR3 contains 14 residues. CDR3 DNA sequence: TGTGCCAGCAGTCCTCTAGCGGGGGCACAAGAGCAGTACTTC. It yields the protein CASSPLAGAQEQYF.

This clonotype was counted at least ten times. The rearrangement uses TRBV19 and TRBJ2-5; D unresolved. The V end lost 4 bases, the J end lost 0 bases, and 6 bases lay between the germline ends. The germline V gene has CDR1 LNHDA and CDR2 SQIVND (reference sequence). The CDR3 length is 13 residues. The CDR3 here is CASSTQYQETQYF. The CDR3 DNA follows: TGTGCCAGTAGTACACAGTACCAAGAGACCCAGTACTTC.

This clonotype has ten or more counts. The chain combines TRBV9 with TRBJ2-1; 13 bases are a match to TRBD2. The CDR3 extends over 15 amino acids. The germline V gene encodes CDR1 SGDLS and CDR2 YYNGEE. V was clipped by 0 bases and J by 7 bases; unmatched bases: 1. The CDR3 DNA reads as TGTGCCAGCAGCGTAGAACTAGCGGGGGGGAATGAGCAGTTCTTC. Its translation: CASSVELAGGNEQFF.

The chain uses TRBV6-1 and TRBJ2-1; 7 bases are a match to TRBD2. Losses at the gene ends were 6 bases for V and 9 bases for J; bases not matched to a gene: 11. CDR3 length equals 14 residues. CDR1 and CDR2 from the germline V gene are MNHNS and SASEGT. CDR3: CASSDRLAGVEQFF. The CDR3, as DNA: TGTGCCAGCAGCGACCGACTGGCGGGGGTTGAGCAGTTCTTC.

The chain carries TRBV18 and TRBJ1-5; weak D call: TRBD1 (5 bases). Germline lookup yields CDR1 KGHSH and CDR2 LQKENI. V was trimmed by 4 bases and J by 7 bases, leaving 20 bases between them. This CDR3 spans 16 amino acids. DNA of the CDR3: TGTGCCAGCTCACGCATACACAGCCGGGGGGACCAGCCCCAGCATTTT. Its translation is CASSRIHSRGDQPQHF.

The V and J genes are TRBV12-3 or TRBV12-4 and TRBJ2-5, with 9 bases aligning to TRBD1. J gave up 4 bases and V 7 bases, and 7 bases lay outside the gene matches. CDR3 length: 14 residues. This CDR3 is CASNPTGGGETQYF. For the CDR3, the DNA is TGTGCCAGCAATCCAACAGGGGGCGGAGAGACCCAGTACTTC.

The rearrangement uses TRBV5-1 and TRBJ2-5; no clear D gene. CDR3 length: 16 residues. Trimming left V 0 bases short and J 1 base short, with 13 bases between. The germline V gene has CDR1 SGHRS and CDR2 YFSETQ. CDR3 bases: TGCGCCAGCAGCTTGGTCCCCCGGGCGGCCCAAGAGACCCAGTACTTC. The encoded protein is CASSLVPRAAQETQYF.

This clonotype was counted a few times. This sequence joins TRBV27 and TRBJ1-6, with D maybe TRBD1 (5 bases). V dropped 6 bases and J dropped 0 bases, with 18 bases sitting between them. The CDR3 loop spans 18 amino acids. Germline V gene sequence: CDR1 MNHEY, CDR2 SMNVEV (reference sequence). CDR3 residues: CASSLYPAGSSYNSPLHF. The CDR3 region has the DNA TGTGCCAGCAGCCTATACCCTGCAGGGAGCTCCTATAATTCACCCCTCCACTTT.

This clonotype was seen a handful of times. The chain employs TRBV10-3 and TRBJ2-7; 8 nucleotides agree with TRBD1. The CDR3 is made up of 15 amino acids. V dropped 5 bases and J dropped 5; count of bases not matched to a gene: 11. CDR1 ENHRY and CDR2 SYGVKD come from the germline V gene. CDR3 protein: CAISPTQGANHEQYF. CDR3 DNA: TGTGCCATCAGTCCTACGCAGGGGGCGAACCACGAGCAGTACTTC.

This clonotype has just a few counts. The chain has TRBV5-5 and TRBJ1-6, with D unresolved. V lost 4 bases, J lost 10 bases, and 15 bases lay in between. Germline CDR1 and CDR2: SGHKS and YYEKEE (reference sequence). The CDR3 is made up of 14 amino acids. CDR3 DNA sequence: TGTGCCAGCAGCCTCGTTCCAGAACGGTCACCCCTCCACTTT. It specifies CASSLVPERSPLHF.

The table lists this clonotype with many counts. The chain has TRBV11-3 and TRBJ2-3; 10 positions agree with TRBD2. The CDR3 runs 15 residues. J gave up 4 bases and V 2 bases, and 3 bases lay outside the gene matches. Germline CDR1 is SGHNT and CDR2 is YENEEA. CDR3 DNA: TGTGCCAGCAGCTTAATGAGCGGGGGGGCAGATACGCAGTATTTT. The encoded protein is CASSLMSGGADTQYF. Using reference TRBV11-3 and TRBJ2-3 for the parts outside the CDR3, the full variable domain is EAGVVQSPRYKIIEKKQPVAFWCNPISGHNTLYWYLQNLGQGPELLIRYENEEAVDDSQLPKDRFSAERLKGVDSTLKIQPAELGDSAVYLCASSLMSGGADTQYFGPGTRLTVL.

This clonotype was found many times. The V and J genes are TRBV6-2 or TRBV6-3 and TRBJ1-1, with D uncertain. Germline V gene data show CDR1 as MNHEY and CDR2 as SVGEGT. The CDR3 runs 15 residues. V was pared by 7 bases and J by 0 bases, with 15 bases between. CDR3 DNA sequence: TGTGCCAGCAAGGAGATCGGCTCTATGAACACTGAAGCTTTCTTT. Translating it yields CASKEIGSMNTEAFF.

This clonotype was seen at least ten times. The chain uses TRBV11-3 and TRBJ2-7; D is undetermined. Between the trimmed V and J ends, which lost 5 bases and 5 bases, there was a span of 13 bases. CDR3 length equals 13 residues. In germline, CDR1 is SGHNT, CDR2 YENEEA. Here the CDR3 reads CASSPGRPNEQYF. The CDR3 coding sequence is TGTGCCAGCAGCCCAGGACGGCCCAACGAGCAGTACTTC. Full variable domain (remainder filled in from reference TRBV11-3 and TRBJ2-7): EAGVVQSPRYKIIEKKQPVAFWCNPISGHNTLYWYLQNLGQGPELLIRYENEEAVDDSQLPKDRFSAERLKGVDSTLKIQPAELGDSAVYLCASSPGRPNEQYFGPGTRLTVT.

This clonotype was counted ten times or more. The chain is built from TRBV12-3 or TRBV12-4 and TRBJ2-3; D tentatively reads TRBD1 or TRBD2 (6 bases each). Trimming stripped 1 base from V and 6 bases from J, with 11 bases between. The CDR3 consists of 14 residues. In DNA form, the CDR3 reads TGTGCCAGCAGTTTAGGACTAGGGGGGGATACGCAGTATTTT. Its protein is CASSLGLGGDTQYF.

This clonotype has a handful of counts. The chain carries TRBV12-3 or TRBV12-4 and TRBJ2-3, with D possibly being TRBD1 (6 bases). The germline V and J ends were trimmed by 7 bases and 4 bases, with 18 bases remaining between them. The CDR3 sequence is 15 residues long. The CDR3 spells CASTVTGYGPDTQYF. As DNA, the CDR3 is TGTGCCAGCACAGTCACAGGGTATGGGCCAGATACGCAGTATTTT.

This clonotype was recorded at least ten times. The CDR3 nucleotides are TGTGCCAGCTCTCCGACTAGTTCTAACTACGATACGCAGTATTTT. This encodes CASSPTSSNYDTQYF. The chain employs TRBV18 and TRBJ2-3, with D maybe TRBD2 (6 bases). From germline, CDR1 is KGHSH and CDR2 LQKENI. V shed 6 bases and J shed 6 bases, with 19 bases lying between them. The CDR3 sequence is 15 residues long.

This clonotype was picked up many times. The V call is TRBV2, the J call TRBJ1-1; maybe TRBD1 (6 bases). The CDR3 is 13 residues long. Germline-derived CDR1 and CDR2 are SNHLY and FYNNEI. V was trimmed by 8 bases and J by 2 bases, leaving 12 bases between them. The CDR3 nucleotides are TGTGCCAGCTCCGGACAGAGAAACACTGAAGCTTTCTTT. The encoded protein is CASSGQRNTEAFF.

As to this clonotype: This clone may be a read error of a much larger clone one base away. The gene calls are TRBV12-5 and TRBJ2-7; 7 bases align to TRBD2. The germline gives CDR1 LGHNT, CDR2 FRNRAP. This CDR3 comprises 16 residues. Trimming at V came to 3 bases and at J to 0 bases, leaving 8 bases not matched to a gene. CDR3 nucleotides: TGTGCTAGTGGTTTCGGGTGGGGGGGGTGCTCCTACGAGCAGTACTTC. Translating gives CASGFGWGGCSYEQYF. Supplemented by reference TRBV12-5 and TRBJ2-7, the full variable domain reads DARVTQTPRHKVTEMGQEVTMRCQPILGHNTVFWYRQTMMQGLELLAYFRNRAPLDDSGMPKDRFSAEMPDATLATLKIQPSEPRDSAVYFCASGFGWGGCSYEQYFGPGTRLTVT.

This clonotype was detected ten times or more. This chain joins TRBV28 and TRBJ2-1; D could derive from TRBD1 or TRBD2 (5 bases each). Per the germline V gene, CDR1 is MDHEN and CDR2 is SYDVKM. The ends were cut back, 3 bases at V and 9 bases at J, with 21 bases in the middle. The CDR3 covers 16 residues. The CDR3 here is CASSFSGTPGLPEQFF. CDR3 sequence (DNA): TGTGCCAGCAGTTTTTCCGGGACCCCGGGTTTACCTGAGCAGTTCTTC. The full variable domain, completed using reference TRBV28 and TRBJ2-1, is DVKVTQSSRYLVKRTGEKVFLECVQDMDHENMFWYRQDPGLGLRLIYFSYDVKMKEKGDIPEGYSVSREKKERFSLILESASTNQTSMYLCASSFSGTPGLPEQFFGPGTRLTVL.

This clonotype was recorded many times. The V gene is TRBV30, the J gene TRBJ1-1; D perhaps matches TRBD1 (6 bases). The CDR3 sequence is 13 residues long. From germline, CDR1 is GTSNPN and CDR2 SVGIG (reference sequence). V lost 1 base and J 4 bases, leaving 10 bases between the germline ends. The CDR3 nucleotides read TGTGCCTGGAGTGAAGGGGGTGGCACTGAAGCTTTCTTT. It is translated as CAWSEGGGTEAFF.

This clonotype has a handful of counts. The J gene is TRBJ2-7, the V gene TRBV6-1; D perhaps matches TRBD1 (6 bases). Trimming pared 6 bases from V and 9 bases from J, leaving 18 bases between. The germline CDR1 and CDR2 sequences are MNHNS and SASEGT. This CDR3 contains 13 residues. CDR3 nucleotide sequence: TGTGCCAGCAGCCGCGTTAACAGGGAAGTGCAGTACTTC. As protein: CASSRVNREVQYF.